This TCR beta chain was sequenced during a study of post-analysis software for immune sequencing data. Worth noting for this clonotype: The target antigen is unknown.

Findings and limits, study-wide: TRBV segments more frequent in patients than in controls numbered several and included TRBV5-6, TRBV5-1 and TRBV20-1.

Per germline, CDR1 MNHNY and CDR2 SVGAGI (reference sequence). Trimming cost V 7 bases and J 6 bases, with 18 bases left between them. There are 14 residues in the CDR3. Unique molecular identifiers tagged the TCR beta cDNA libraries. It was from roughly 0.93 to 9.6 million T cells that some 470,000 cDNA molecules came. TCRdb itself ran the PCR reads through MiXCR, one entry per CDR3 protein. Among 740,000 or so distinct CDR3 sequences, approximately 53% were seen once, and the ten largest hold roughly 4.4%. The source of this sequence is a girl between 10 and 17 years old with multiple sclerosis. Material: blood. The chain uses TRBV6-6 and TRBJ1-1, with D unresolved. The CDR3 sequence is CASTTTDGFAEAFF. CDR3 bases: TGTGCCAGCACGACGACCGACGGGTTTGCTGAAGCTTTCTTT.